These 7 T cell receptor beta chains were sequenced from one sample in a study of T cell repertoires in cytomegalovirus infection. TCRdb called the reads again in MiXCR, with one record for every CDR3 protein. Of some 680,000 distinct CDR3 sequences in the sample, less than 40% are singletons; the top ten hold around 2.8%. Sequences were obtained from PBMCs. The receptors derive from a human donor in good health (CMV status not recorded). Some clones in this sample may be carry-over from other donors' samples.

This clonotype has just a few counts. CDR3 loop: CASSMGSGGFQPYEQYF. CDR3 DNA sequence: TGTGCCAGTAGTATGGGATCGGGGGGATTCCAGCCCTACGAGCAGTACTTC. The chain couples TRBV19 to TRBJ2-7, with 7 bases identical to TRBD2. V dropped 3 bases and J dropped 2; count of bases not matched to a gene: 13. Germline V gene data show CDR1 as LNHDA and CDR2 as SQIVND (reference sequence). This CDR3 is built from 17 residues. Supplemented by reference TRBV19 and TRBJ2-7, the full variable domain reads DGGITQSPKYLFRKEGQNVTLSCEQNLNHDAMYWYRQDPGQGLRLIYYSQIVNDFQKGDIAEGYSVSREKKESFPLTVTSAQKNPTAFYLCASSMGSGGFQPYEQYFGPGTRLTVT.

The DNA for the CDR3 is TGTGCCAGCAGTTCCCTCGGGACTAGCGGGAGAGATACGCAGTATTTT. Its translation: CASSSLGTSGRDTQYF. The V and J genes are TRBV28 and TRBJ2-3; TRBD2 agrees at 14 bases. CDR1 is MDHEN, CDR2 SYDVKM, per germline. This CDR3 spans 16 amino acids. J was trimmed by 5 bases and V by 4 bases; bases with no gene match: 5.

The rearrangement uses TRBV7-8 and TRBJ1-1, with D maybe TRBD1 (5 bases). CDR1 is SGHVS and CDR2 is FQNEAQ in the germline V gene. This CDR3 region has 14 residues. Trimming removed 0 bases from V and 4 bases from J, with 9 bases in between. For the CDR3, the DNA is TGTGCCAGCAGCTTAGCTGGGGCGTTCACTGAAGCTTTCTTT. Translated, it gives CASSLAGAFTEAFF.

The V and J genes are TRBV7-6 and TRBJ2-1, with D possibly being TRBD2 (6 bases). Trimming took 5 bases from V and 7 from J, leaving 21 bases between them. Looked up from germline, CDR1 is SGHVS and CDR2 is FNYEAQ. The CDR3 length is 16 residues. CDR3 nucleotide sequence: TGTGCCAGCAGCCTAGTGACGGGCGGGGCTAGGAATGAGCAGTTCTTC. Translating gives CASSLVTGGARNEQFF.

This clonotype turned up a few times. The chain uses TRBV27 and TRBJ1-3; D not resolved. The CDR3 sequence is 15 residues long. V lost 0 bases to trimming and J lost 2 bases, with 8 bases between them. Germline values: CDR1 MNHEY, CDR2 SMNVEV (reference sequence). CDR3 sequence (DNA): TGTGCCAGCAGTTTATCTCGCACGGCTGGAAACACCATATATTTT. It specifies CASSLSRTAGNTIYF.

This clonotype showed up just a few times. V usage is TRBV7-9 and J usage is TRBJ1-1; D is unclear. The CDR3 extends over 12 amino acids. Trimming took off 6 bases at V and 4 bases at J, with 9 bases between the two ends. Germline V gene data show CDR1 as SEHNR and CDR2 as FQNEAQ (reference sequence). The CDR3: CASSLQSTEAFF. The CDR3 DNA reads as TGTGCCAGCAGTTTACAGAGCACTGAAGCTTTCTTT.

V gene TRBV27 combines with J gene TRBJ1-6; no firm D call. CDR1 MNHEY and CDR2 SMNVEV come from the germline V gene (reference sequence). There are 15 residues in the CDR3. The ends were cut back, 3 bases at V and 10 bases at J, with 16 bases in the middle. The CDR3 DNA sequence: TGTGCCAGCAGTTTGGGGTGGGGAGGTTGGTCACCCCTCCACTTT. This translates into CASSLGWGGWSPLHF.